This T cell receptor (beta chain) originates from a study of CD8+ T cells in alopecia areata. TCR sequencing used cDNA made by reverse transcription of extracted RNA. Measured with immunoSEQ multiplex PCR; TCRdb has only the in-frame clones, and not every one. Among roughly 110,000 clones listed, over 80% were seen once. Treatment denoted: oral pan-JAK inhibitor, 5-10 mg twice daily. The V end was cut by 6 bases, the J end by 0 bases, with 9 bases between. There are 13 residues in the CDR3. CDR1 and CDR2 from the germline V gene are SGHVS and FQNEAQ. The V and J genes are TRBV7-8 and TRBJ2-7; D gene ambiguous. The sample in question was CD8+ T cells sorted from blood, obtained at week 24, from a patient treated with tofacitinib. The receptor was isolated from a human donor with alopecia areata. In DNA form, the CDR3 reads TGTGCCAGCAGGGGCACCAACTCCTACGAGCAGTACTTC. Translating it yields CASRGTNSYEQYF. Drawing the rest from reference TRBV7-8 and TRBJ2-7, the complete variable domain is GAGVSQSPRYKVAKRGQDVALRCDPISGHVSLFWYQQALGQGPEFLTYFQNEAQLDKSGLPSDRFFAERPEGSVSTLKIQRTQQEDSAVYLCASRGTNSYEQYFGPGTRLTVT.